These 19 T cell receptor beta chains were sequenced from one sample in a study of cytomegalovirus exposure and HLA in healthy donors. Amplification used 60 Vbeta primers and 13 Jbeta primers. Sequencing was performed with immunoSEQ multiplex PCR; in TCRdb, only in-frame clones are kept and a portion is missing. The repertoire includes roughly 66,000 clones, more than 75% of them detected once, and roughly 8.2% sits in the top ten. The sample comprised PBMCs. These receptors were taken from a man aged 18 to 30 in good health and CMV-seropositive.

The chain uses TRBV13 and TRBJ1-4; 7 positions agree with TRBD1. CDR3 length: 14 residues. Germline CDR1 reads PRHDT; CDR2 reads FYEKMQ (reference sequence). V lost 4 bases and J lost 5; bases outside the gene matches: 4. CDR3 sequence (DNA): TGTGCCAGCAGCTGGGGACAGACAAATGAAAAACTGTTTTTT. The encoded protein is CASSWGQTNEKLFF. The whole variable domain, filled in from reference TRBV13 and TRBJ1-4, reads AAGVIQSPRHLIKEKRETATLKCYPIPRHDTVYWYQQGPGQDPQFLISFYEKMQSDKGSIPDRFSAQQFSDYHSELNMSSLELGDSALYFCASSWGQTNEKLFFGSGTQLSVL.

The chain joins TRBV2 to TRBJ2-1, with a possible D match to TRBD2 (5 bases). The germline CDR1 and CDR2 sequences are SNHLY and FYNNEI. The CDR3 spans 14 residues. V shed 8 bases and J shed 0 bases, with 11 bases lying between them. The chain's CDR3 is CASLQGSSYNEQFF. CDR3 nucleotide sequence: TGTGCCAGCCTCCAAGGGAGCTCCTACAATGAGCAGTTCTTC. Looking up the rest from reference TRBV2 and TRBJ2-1 gives the full variable domain: EPEVTQTPSHQVTQMGQEVILRCVPISNHLYFYWYRQILGQKVEFLVSFYNNEISEKSEIFDDQFSVERPDGSNFTLKIRSTKLEDSAMYFCASLQGSSYNEQFFGPGTRLTVL.

This clone was seen a handful of times. The chain combines TRBV6-5 with TRBJ1-2, with D tentatively TRBD1 (6 bases). The V end was cut by 4 bases, the J end by 8 bases, with 20 bases between. CDR1 is MNHEY, CDR2 SVGAGI, per germline. CDR3 size: 15 residues. Written as DNA, the CDR3 is TGTGCCAGCAGTTTCTTACCGGACAGATCGAACGGCTACACCTTC. Translated, it gives CASSFLPDRSNGYTF.

This clone was seen a handful of times. The genes are TRBV6-5 and TRBJ2-7; D possibly corresponds to TRBD2 (5 bases). Trimming cost V 5 bases and J 6 bases, with 17 bases left between them. This CDR3 comprises 14 residues. Germline V CDR1 and CDR2: MNHEY, SVGAGI. The CDR3 here is CASSREGRRTEQYF. In nucleotides, the CDR3 is TGTGCCAGCAGTCGAGAGGGTAGACGGACCGAGCAGTACTTC.

The chain recombines TRBV20-1 with TRBJ2-7; D call uncertain. Germline lookup yields CDR1 DFQATT and CDR2 SNEGSKA (reference sequence). This CDR3 has 10 residues. V lost 4 bases and J 3 bases, leaving 4 bases between the germline ends. In nucleotides, the CDR3 is TGCAGTGCTATCAACTACGAGCAGTACTTC. Translation gives CSAINYEQYF.

The rearrangement joins TRBV6-4 to TRBJ1-5; D is unclear. The CDR3 spans 13 residues. From germline, CDR1 is MRHNA and CDR2 SNTAGT. The V end was cut by 0 bases, the J end by 11 bases, with 11 bases between. The CDR3 protein is CASSDSTTDTQHF. CDR3 DNA: TGTGCCAGCAGTGACTCGACAACAGACACCCAGCATTTT.

The chain has TRBV4-1 and TRBJ2-7, with a tentative D call TRBD1 (5 bases). This CDR3 has 14 amino acids. Germline assignment: CDR1 MGHRA and CDR2 YSYEKL. The V gene lost 1 base and the J gene lost 6 bases, with 13 bases spanning the gap. The CDR3 region has the DNA TGCGCCAGCAGCCAAGTGACATATCAGGGCGAGCAGTACTTC. Encoded protein: CASSQVTYQGEQYF.

J is TRBJ2-1 and V is TRBV7-6, with 16 bases lining up with TRBD2. Germline V gene lookup returns CDR1 SGHVS and CDR2 FNYEAQ. The CDR3 totals 15 residues. V trimming: 4 bases; J trimming: 7 bases; junction bases outside the gene matches: 1. CDR3: CASSSGLAGGNEQFF. CDR3 nucleotides: TGTGCCAGCAGCTCGGGACTAGCGGGGGGGAATGAGCAGTTCTTC.

The rearrangement uses TRBV5-6 and TRBJ2-5, with a possible D match to TRBD2 (6 bases). V shed 2 bases and J shed 5 bases, with 19 bases lying between them. Germline CDR1 and CDR2: SGHDT and YYEEEE. This CDR3 is built from 16 residues. The CDR3 nucleotides read TGTGCCAGCAGCTTACGCGGGGACGCTAGGTGGGAGACCCAGTACTTC. Its translation is CASSLRGDARWETQYF.

The chain's CDR3 is CASSFGLNTEAFF. CDR3 DNA: TGTGCCAGCAGCTTCGGTCTCAACACTGAAGCTTTCTTT. The chain joins TRBV11-3 to TRBJ1-1; D unresolved. The CDR3 is 13 residues long. V lost 3 bases to trimming and J lost 2 bases, with 7 bases between them. Per the germline V gene, CDR1 is SGHNT and CDR2 is YENEEA.

This clone was counted only a few times. The V call is TRBV6-5, the J call TRBJ1-2; a possible D gene is TRBD1 (5 bases). V gave up 6 bases and J gave up 4 bases, with 15 bases separating them. The CDR3 spans 14 residues. CDR1 and CDR2 from the germline V gene are MNHEY and SVGAGI. In nucleotides, the CDR3 is TGTGCCAGCAGAGAATTTATAGGGGCCTATGGCTACACCTTC. Its translation is CASREFIGAYGYTF.

This clone came up once. This rearrangement joins TRBV30 to TRBJ2-3; D perhaps matches TRBD2 (6 bases). Trimming removed 5 bases at V and 4 bases at J, with 7 bases between. Germline V gene data show CDR1 as GTSNPN and CDR2 as SVGIG (reference sequence). The length of the CDR3 is 11 residues. The CDR3 sequence: CAWSGADTQYF. Here the CDR3 DNA reads TGTGCCTGGTCGGGGGCAGATACGCAGTATTTT.

This chain joins TRBV5-8 and TRBJ1-4; TRBD1 agrees at 7 bases. Looked up from germline, CDR1 is SGHTS and CDR2 is YDEGEE. The CDR3 loop spans 17 amino acids. The V gene end was trimmed by 4 bases and the J gene end by 5 bases; junction bases not matched to a gene: 14. The CDR3 spells CASSPHPRDSENEKLFF. In DNA, the CDR3 is TGTGCCAGCAGCCCACATCCGAGGGACAGCGAGAATGAAAAACTGTTTTTT.

The J gene is TRBJ2-7, the V gene TRBV4-2; D remains ambiguous. The length of the CDR3 is 13 residues. With 0 bases removed from V and 11 bases from J, the gap between germline ends came to 14 bases. CDR1 and CDR2 from the germline V gene are LGHNA and YNFKEQ. The CDR3 protein is CASSQEKTTLKYF. The CDR3 nucleotides read TGTGCCAGCAGCCAAGAGAAGACAACCCTTAAGTACTTC.

The V and J genes are TRBV29-1 and TRBJ1-1; 9 positions match TRBD1. V lost 6 bases to trimming and J lost 5 bases; unmatched junction nucleotides: 1. The CDR3 spans 11 residues. The germline V gene encodes CDR1 SQVTM and CDR2 ANQGSEA. The DNA for the CDR3 is TGCAGCGTCGACAGGGGGACTGAAGCTTTCTTT. It is translated as CSVDRGTEAFF.

The V and J genes are TRBV25-1 and TRBJ2-7; TRBD1 agrees at 7 bases. Per the germline V gene, CDR1 is MGHDK and CDR2 is SYGVNS. The length of the CDR3 is 12 residues. The trim removed 6 bases at V and 4 bases at J, leaving 3 bases unmatched. CDR3 nucleotides: TGTGCCAGCAGCCTGGGACAGTACGAGCAGTACTTC. Protein sequence: CASSLGQYEQYF.

V usage is TRBV15 and J usage is TRBJ1-6, with a weak D call TRBD1 (5 bases). From germline, CDR1 is LNHNV and CDR2 YYDKDF (reference sequence). V was clipped by 4 bases and J by 8 bases, with 15 bases between them. CDR3 length equals 15 residues. The chain's CDR3 is CATSTPTEAHSPLHF. The CDR3 DNA sequence: TGTGCCACCAGCACCCCGACAGAAGCCCATTCACCCCTCCACTTT.

The chain combines TRBV27 with TRBJ2-4; TRBD2 matches 7 bases. Germline CDR1 reads MNHEY; CDR2 reads SMNVEV (reference sequence). Trimming at V came to 0 bases and at J to 9 bases, leaving 8 bases not matched to a gene. The CDR3 has 15 amino acids. The CDR3, as DNA: TGTGCCAGCAGTTTATCTGCGGGAGAGGGGAGCATTCAGTACTTC. Its translation: CASSLSAGEGSIQYF.

The chain uses TRBV6-6 and TRBJ1-5; perhaps TRBD1 as D (5 bases). CDR1 is MNHNY, CDR2 SVGAGI, per germline (reference sequence). This CDR3 has 16 residues. V shed 8 bases and J shed 1 base, with 18 bases lying between them. The CDR3 protein is CASSLLSGVSNQPQHF. Written as DNA, the CDR3 is TGTGCCAGCTCCTTACTATCGGGGGTAAGCAATCAGCCCCAGCATTTT.